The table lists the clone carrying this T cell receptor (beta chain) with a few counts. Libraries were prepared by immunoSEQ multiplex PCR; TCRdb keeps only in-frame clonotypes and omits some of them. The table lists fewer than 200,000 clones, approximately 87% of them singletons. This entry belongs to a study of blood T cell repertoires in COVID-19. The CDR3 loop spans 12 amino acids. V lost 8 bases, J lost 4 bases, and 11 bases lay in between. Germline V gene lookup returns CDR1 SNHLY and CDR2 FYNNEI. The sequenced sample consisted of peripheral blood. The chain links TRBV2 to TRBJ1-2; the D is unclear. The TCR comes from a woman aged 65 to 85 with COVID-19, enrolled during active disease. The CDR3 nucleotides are TGTGCCAGCGACATTTCCGCCTATGGCTACACCTTC. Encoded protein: CASDISAYGYTF.